This section outlines one T cell receptor beta chain sequence together with its context. This sample was included in a study of human thymus T cells. Produced via immunoSEQ multiplex PCR; TCRdb's table is partial and in-frame only. The table has about 43,000 clones, 95% seen once. This CDR3 has 15 residues. The V and J ends lost 10 bases and 9 bases respectively, with 26 bases between them. The V gene's germline CDR1 is ENHRY and CDR2 SYGVKD. The TCR was taken from a girl under three years old with a congenital heart defect but otherwise immunologically healthy. This sequence joins TRBV10-3 and TRBJ2-3; D assignment may be TRBD1 or TRBD2 (6 bases each). The sequencing input was blood. This CDR3 is CASSRGRENKDTQYF. The CDR3 DNA follows: TGTGCCAGTAGTCGGGGGCGGGAAAATAAGGACACGCAGTATTTT.